These 14 T cell receptor beta chains share one sample of origin, sequenced in a study of blood T cell repertoires in COVID-19. The repertoire was sequenced with immunoSEQ multiplex PCR; TCRdb's copy has only in-frame clones and lacks some. In the table there are about 210,000 clones, about 83% of which are singletons. Specimen: peripheral blood. The receptor set was obtained from a woman in her 50s with active or convalescent COVID-19.

This clone has ten or more counts. The chain carries TRBV5-5 and TRBJ1-1; D is unclear. The CDR3 spans 13 residues. The germline V gene has CDR1 SGHKS and CDR2 YYEKEE (reference sequence). The V gene lost 4 bases and the J gene lost 5 bases, with 12 bases spanning the gap. The CDR3 is CASSLAPRTEAFF. CDR3 sequence (DNA): TGTGCCAGCAGCCTAGCGCCGAGGACTGAAGCTTTCTTT.

This chain uses TRBV19 with TRBJ1-1, with TRBD1 matching 9 bases. V shed 4 bases and J 4 bases; nucleotides not matched to a gene: 10. The CDR3 loop spans 16 amino acids. The germline V gene has CDR1 LNHDA and CDR2 SQIVND (reference sequence). This chain's CDR3 is CASSTPTQGAGTEAFF. CDR3 bases: TGTGCCAGTAGTACCCCAACACAGGGGGCGGGCACTGAAGCTTTCTTT.

The V gene is TRBV19, the J gene TRBJ1-3; tentative D call: TRBD1 (5 bases). This CDR3 comprises 17 residues. CDR1 and CDR2 from the germline V gene are LNHDA and SQIVND (reference sequence). The ends were cut back, 3 bases at V and 11 bases at J, with 26 bases in the middle. CDR3 nucleotides: TGTGCCAGTAGTATCCGACGGACACCCCCTTACCCCATCGCCATATATTTT. It specifies CASSIRRTPPYPIAIYF.

The gene calls are TRBV9 and TRBJ2-2; the D is unclear. The V gene's germline CDR1 is SGDLS and CDR2 YYNGEE. The CDR3 runs 15 residues. V was cut by 4 bases and J by 3 bases, with 13 bases left in between. CDR3 sequence reads: CASSRVGTDTGELFF. The CDR3 DNA is TGTGCCAGCAGCCGTGTGGGCACAGACACCGGGGAGCTGTTTTTT.

The chain recombines TRBV9 with TRBJ2-2; D is perhaps TRBD1 (5 bases). CDR3 length: 15 residues. V lost 4 bases and J 5 bases, leaving 15 bases between the germline ends. From germline, CDR1 is SGDLS and CDR2 YYNGEE. The DNA of the CDR3 is TGTGCCAGCAGCAGGGGTAATATCCTTACCGGGGAGCTGTTTTTT. It specifies CASSRGNILTGELFF.

The rearrangement links TRBV4-1 to TRBJ2-3; D possibly corresponds to TRBD2 (5 bases). V lost 2 bases and J 2 bases, leaving 11 bases between the germline ends. The CDR3 runs to 15 residues. Germline assignment: CDR1 MGHRA and CDR2 YSYEKL. The chain's CDR3 is CASSQRSGVTDTQYF. The CDR3 nucleotides read TGCGCCAGCAGCCAACGGAGCGGCGTCACAGATACGCAGTATTTT.

V and J are TRBV30 and TRBJ2-7; 8 bases line up with TRBD2. The CDR3 runs 14 residues. The ends lost 3 bases at V and 3 bases at J; junction bases unmatched: 7. Germline values: CDR1 GTSNPN, CDR2 SVGIG (reference sequence). The CDR3 nucleotides are TGTGCCTGGAGCCCCGGGACTAGGAGCTACGAGCAGTACTTC. It specifies CAWSPGTRSYEQYF. Variable domain in full (rest from reference TRBV30 and TRBJ2-7): SQTIHQWPATLVQPVGSPLSLECTVEGTSNPNLYWYRQAAGRGLQLLFYSVGIGQISSEVPQNLSASRPQDRQFILSSKKLLLSDSGFYLCAWSPGTRSYEQYFGPGTRLTVT.

The chain combines TRBV27 with TRBJ1-1, with D possibly being TRBD1 (5 bases). Germline V gene lookup returns CDR1 MNHEY and CDR2 SMNVEV (reference sequence). The CDR3 is made up of 14 amino acids. V was trimmed by 0 bases and J by 1 base, leaving 6 bases between them. CDR3 sequence (DNA): TGTGCCAGCAGTTTATCCCAGGGGAACACTGAAGCTTTCTTT. It yields the protein CASSLSQGNTEAFF.

The chain combines TRBV5-1 with TRBJ2-5; no reliable D call. This CDR3 spans 14 amino acids. The germline V and J ends were trimmed by 3 bases and 5 bases, with 14 bases remaining between them. The germline CDR1 and CDR2 sequences are SGHRS and YFSETQ. This CDR3 reads CASSSASVGETQYF. CDR3 nucleotides: TGCGCCAGCAGCTCGGCCAGCGTCGGGGAGACCCAGTACTTC.

The chain combines TRBV7-3 with TRBJ2-2, with a weak D call TRBD2 (7 bases). Trimming pared 4 bases from V and 6 bases from J, leaving 15 bases between. This CDR3 is built from 15 residues. CDR1 and CDR2 from the germline V gene are SGHTA and FQGTGA. The CDR3 DNA follows: TGTGCCAGCAGCTCCCAGGGCGGGGGCGCCGGGGAGCTGTTTTTT. Protein: CASSSQGGGAGELFF.

The chain combines TRBV6-5 with TRBJ1-1; TRBD1 is a possible D gene (6 bases). The germline V and J ends were trimmed by 6 bases and 10 bases, with 12 bases remaining between them. The V gene's germline CDR1 is MNHEY and CDR2 SVGAGI. The CDR3 is 11 residues long. In DNA, the CDR3 is TGTGCCAGCAGGATTGTAGGGGGAGCTTTCTTT. Translation: CASRIVGGAFF.

The chain links TRBV6-5 to TRBJ1-4; D is perhaps TRBD1 (6 bases). The CDR3 is 14 residues long. Germline-derived CDR1 and CDR2 are MNHEY and SVGAGI. Deletions cut 7 bases from V and 4 bases from J, with 13 bases between. Here the CDR3 DNA reads TGTGCCAGCAAAACAGGGCTTGGTAATGAAAAACTGTTTTTT. This encodes CASKTGLGNEKLFF.

This clone has a handful of counts. The J gene is TRBJ1-6, the V gene TRBV3-1 (or the pseudogene TRBV3-2); D not resolved. The length of the CDR3 is 12 residues. V lost 3 bases and J 13 bases, leaving 10 bases between the germline ends. Germline V gene lookup returns CDR1 LGHDT and CDR2 YNNKEL (reference sequence). CDR3 in DNA: TGTGCCAGCAGCCATCGCGGGTCGCCCCTCCACTTT. As protein: CASSHRGSPLHF.

The V call is TRBV9, the J call TRBJ2-1; a possible D gene is TRBD2 (6 bases). V was pared by 5 bases and J by 7 bases, with 16 bases between. The CDR3 runs 14 residues. Germline V gene lookup returns CDR1 SGDLS and CDR2 YYNGEE. CDR3 protein: CASSPPIAANEQFF. In nucleotides, the CDR3 is TGTGCCAGCAGTCCCCCGATAGCGGCGAATGAGCAGTTCTTC.